This T cell receptor (beta chain) was obtained from a study of beta chain features in type 1 diabetes. The isolated RNA, all of it, was reverse transcribed, so expressed TCRB transcripts were what got sequenced. Sequencing used immunoSEQ multiplex PCR; TCRdb keeps in-frame clones, though not all of them. The table shows about 620,000 clones, with around 16% occurring only once. This TCR was recovered from a man younger than 35 in good health. Sequencing was carried out using naive CD4+ T cells from blood.

CDR3 protein: CASSSAPDTQYF. The CDR3 bases are TGTGCCAGCAGCTCCGCACCAGATACGCAGTATTTT. The chain joins TRBV7-2 to TRBJ2-3, with unresolved D. Trimming removed 4 bases from V and 4 bases from J, with 6 bases in between. The CDR3 runs 12 residues. Germline CDR1 reads SGHTA; CDR2 reads FQGNSA.